This TCR beta chain was retrieved from a study of T-cell reconstitution after alpha-beta-depleted transplantation in children. This sample's TCRbeta library carried unique molecular identifier barcodes. TCRdb re-called the PCR reads through MiXCR, storing one row per CDR3 protein. Of 210,000 or so distinct CDR3 sequences in the sample, 8% to 10% were seen once. Germline V CDR1 and CDR2: MRHNA, SNTAGT. Unmatched junction bases numbered 6, after V lost 3 bases and J lost 8 bases. The CDR3 loop spans 13 amino acids. The sample in question was PBMCs from the stem cell graft donor, obtained from the stem cell graft. The J gene is TRBJ1-1, the V gene TRBV6-4, with 7 bases fitting TRBD1. This receptor was taken from a human donor who donated a stem cell graft to a child with acute lymphoblastic leukemia. CDR3 sequence: CASSEGTVDEAFF. CDR3 DNA: TGTGCCAGCAGTGAAGGGACAGTAGACGAAGCTTTCTTT.